Sequencing of this T cell receptor beta chain was carried out in a study of immune cell composition in non-small cell lung cancer. The method was immunoSEQ multiplex PCR; TCRdb's version includes in-frame clones alone and lacks a portion of them. The sample includes 9,500 to 10,000 clones, 68% of them seen just once. J lost 3 bases, V lost 2 bases, and 3 bases had no gene match. CDR3 length: 14 residues. The germline V gene has CDR1 SGHNT and CDR2 YYREEE (reference sequence). This receptor was identified in a human donor with non-small cell lung cancer. V is TRBV5-4 and J is TRBJ1-1; 8 nucleotides line up with TRBD1. The sequenced sample was lung tumor tissue. The CDR3 region is CASSFDRGHTEAFF. The DNA for the CDR3 is TGTGCCAGCAGCTTTGACAGGGGACACACTGAAGCTTTCTTT.